This T cell receptor (beta chain) was recovered during a study of blood T cell repertoires in COVID-19. Study summary: Acute-phase and convalescent COVID-19 samples originated in the United States, Italy and Spain. PBMCs, B-cell-depleted T cells, or T cells were the source of the cDNA or gDNA that made up the material.

Per the authors' pipeline: Estimation of nucleated cell counts relied on the amplification of reference gene primers. Sequencing used immunoSEQ multiplex PCR; TCRdb keeps in-frame clones, though not all of them. The V and J calls and clone size come from that table; D and trimming were worked out from the DNA. This table holds over 200,000 clones, around 86% found once. CDR3 length: 12 amino acids. V lost 0 bases and J lost 9; bases outside the gene matches: 2. From germline, CDR1 is GTSNPN and CDR2 SVGIG (reference sequence). The V gene is TRBV30, the J gene TRBJ2-1, with 7 bases fitting TRBD2. Sequencing used peripheral blood. This sequence was found in a man between 60 and 70 years old who had recovered from COVID-19. The CDR3 DNA reads TGTGCCTGGAGTGTCGCGGGAGCTGAGCAGTTCTTC. It specifies CAWSVAGAEQFF. Variable domain in full (rest from reference TRBV30 and TRBJ2-1): SQTIHQWPATLVQPVGSPLSLECTVEGTSNPNLYWYRQAAGRGLQLLFYSVGIGQISSEVPQNLSASRPQDRQFILSSKKLLLSDSGFYLCAWSVAGAEQFFGPGTRLTVL.